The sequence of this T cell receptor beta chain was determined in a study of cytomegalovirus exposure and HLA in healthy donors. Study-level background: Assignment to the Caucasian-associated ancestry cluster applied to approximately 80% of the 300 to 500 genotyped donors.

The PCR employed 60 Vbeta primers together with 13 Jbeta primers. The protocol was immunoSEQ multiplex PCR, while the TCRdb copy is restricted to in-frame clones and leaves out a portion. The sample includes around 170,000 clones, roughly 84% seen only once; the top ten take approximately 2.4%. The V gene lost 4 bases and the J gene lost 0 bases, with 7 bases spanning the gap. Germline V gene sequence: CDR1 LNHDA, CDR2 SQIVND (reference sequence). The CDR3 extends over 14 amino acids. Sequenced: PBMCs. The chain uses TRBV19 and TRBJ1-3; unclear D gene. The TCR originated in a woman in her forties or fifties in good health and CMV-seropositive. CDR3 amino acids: CASSTSSSGNTIYF. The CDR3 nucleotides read TGTGCCAGTAGTACGTCCTCCTCTGGAAACACCATATATTTT.